This T cell receptor (beta chain) was profiled in a study of blood T cell repertoires in COVID-19. Looking at the study overall: The study drew acute and convalescent COVID-19 samples from the United States, Italy and Spain.

Germline loops: CDR1 SNHLY, CDR2 FYNNEI. Trimming pared 8 bases from V and 4 bases from J, leaving 6 bases between. CDR3 size: 11 residues. Study processing details: The authors estimated nucleated cell counts from reference gene primer amplification. Assay used: immunoSEQ multiplex PCR; TCRdb lists only in-frame clones, some missing. From that table come the V and J calls and clone size; the DNA was used to work out D and trimming. The data show roughly 120,000 clones, roughly 86% seen once. This sequence originates from a human donor in a cohort sampled during active COVID-19. The J gene is TRBJ2-1, the V gene TRBV2; D is ambiguous. Sequencing input: peripheral blood. DNA of the CDR3: TGTGCCAGCGCAGAATACAATGAGCAGTTCTTC. Residues: CASAEYNEQFF. Full variable domain (missing parts from reference TRBV2 and TRBJ2-1): EPEVTQTPSHQVTQMGQEVILRCVPISNHLYFYWYRQILGQKVEFLVSFYNNEISEKSEIFDDQFSVERPDGSNFTLKIRSTKLEDSAMYFCASAEYNEQFFGPGTRLTVL.